The 7 T cell receptor beta chains below come from one sample, sequenced in a study of cytomegalovirus exposure and HLA in healthy donors. Amplification used 60 Vbeta primers and 13 Jbeta primers. The protocol was immunoSEQ multiplex PCR, while the TCRdb copy is restricted to in-frame clones and leaves out a portion. The sample contains about 230,000 clones, around 83% of which appear only once. The sample was PBMCs. Every receptor here comes from a girl aged 2 to 10 in good health and CMV-seronegative.

Only one count was recorded for this clone. The rearrangement uses TRBV6-6 and TRBJ1-2; tentative D call: TRBD1 (5 bases). Per germline, CDR1 MNHNY and CDR2 SVGAGI (reference sequence). This CDR3 comprises 13 residues. The V and J ends lost 6 bases and 4 bases respectively, with 12 bases between them. In DNA form, the CDR3 reads TGTGCCAGCAGCCTCGGACACTTCTATGGCTACACCTTC. It codes for CASSLGHFYGYTF.

The chain has TRBV4-1 and TRBJ1-5; TRBD1 aligns across 10 bases. The CDR3 totals 17 residues. Germline V gives CDR1 MGHRA, CDR2 YSYEKL. J gave up 4 bases and V 6 bases, and 12 bases lay outside the gene matches. The CDR3 DNA is TGCGCCAGCAGATTTCGACAGGGGGCGGCTGGAAATCAGCCCCAGCATTTT. This gives the protein CASRFRQGAAGNQPQHF.

The genes are TRBV21-1 and TRBJ2-7; the D call in the table, TRBD2, was not verified against the DNA. TRBV21-1 is annotated as a pseudogene. The CDR3 contains 12 residues. The CDR3 nucleotides are TGTGCCAGCACCTGGGGGGGATACGAGCAGTACTTC. As protein: CASTWGGYEQYF.

This clone was found once. V usage is TRBV14 and J usage is TRBJ2-2; D gene uncertain. This CDR3 spans 13 amino acids. Trimming pared 4 bases from V and 7 bases from J, leaving 10 bases between. Per the germline V gene, CDR1 is SGHDN and CDR2 is FVKESK. The CDR3 loop reads CASSRLRGGELFF. The CDR3 coding sequence is TGTGCCAGCAGCCGGCTGCGCGGCGGGGAGCTGTTTTTT. Using reference TRBV14 and TRBJ2-2 for the parts outside the CDR3, the full variable domain is EAGVTQFPSHSVIEKGQTVTLRCDPISGHDNLYWYRRVMGKEIKFLLHFVKESKQDESGMPNNRFLAERTGGTYSTLKVQPAELEDSGVYFCASSRLRGGELFFGEGSRLTVL.

The chain employs TRBV28 and TRBJ2-1, with 11 bases aligning to TRBD2. The CDR3 is 16 amino acids. J gave up 4 bases and V 3 bases, and 5 bases lay outside the gene matches. Germline V gene lookup returns CDR1 MDHEN and CDR2 SYDVKM. This CDR3 is CASSFRGLAAYNEQFF. The DNA of the CDR3 is TGTGCCAGCAGTTTTCGGGGACTAGCGGCTTACAATGAGCAGTTCTTC.

This sequence joins TRBV9 and TRBJ2-4; D unresolved. The V and J ends lost 1 base and 0 bases respectively, with 5 bases between them. Germline values: CDR1 SGDLS, CDR2 YYNGEE. CDR3 length equals 14 residues. CDR3 region: CASSVSLAKNIQYF. The CDR3 DNA follows: TGTGCCAGCAGCGTAAGCTTAGCCAAAAACATTCAGTACTTC.

Concerning this clone itself: Distinct nucleotide sequences in the sample also encode this CDR3. The chain has TRBV18 and TRBJ1-2, with 8 nucleotides matching TRBD1. CDR3 size: 14 residues. Losses at the gene ends were 3 bases for V and 4 bases for J; bases not matched to a gene: 4. Germline V CDR1 and CDR2: KGHSH, LQKENI. The CDR3 region is CASSPGTGGYGYTF. In nucleotides, the CDR3 is TGTGCCAGCTCACCGGGGACAGGCGGCTATGGCTACACCTTC.